Listed here are 14 T cell receptor beta chains from one sample, sequenced in a study of a mutant IDH1 vaccine in newly diagnosed glioma (dated by TCRdb to the early 2020s). The time point label here, explained by the study, means: week 23, last vaccination. Each vaccine dose, consisting of 300 ug of a 20-mer mutant IDH1 peptide in Montanide, was administered subcutaneously with topical imiquimod. Their cognate antigens are unknown. Library construction relied on the immunoSEQ multiplex PCR assay. As stored in TCRdb, this immuneACCESS dataset retains in-frame rearrangements with V and J assigned. A fraction of the clones does not appear; measured against another copy, unresolved V genes explain less than half of the discrepancy, and the remainder lacks a known reason. The sample data list 40,000 or so clones, and about four fifths of these were observed just once. The ten largest clones take up less than 3% of the sample.

Sequences were derived from PBMCs, sampled from a glioma patient whose treatment included an IDH1 peptide vaccine. These receptors were collected from a woman aged 18-30 years with glioma. Some clones in this sample may be carry-over from other donors' samples.

This chain uses TRBV6-1 with TRBJ1-2; 8 bases agree with TRBD1. CDR3 size: 15 residues. Germline CDR1 reads MNHNS; CDR2 reads SASEGT. V was pared by 0 bases and J by 2 bases, with 2 bases of the junction left unmatched. CDR3 sequence reads: CASSEARGRNYGYTF. In DNA form, the CDR3 reads TGTGCCAGCAGTGAAGCCAGGGGGCGAAACTATGGCTACACCTTC.

V and J are TRBV30 and TRBJ2-1, with 7 bases fitting TRBD2. This CDR3 is built from 12 residues. The trim removed 5 bases at V and 8 bases at J, leaving 6 bases unmatched. Looked up from germline, CDR1 is GTSNPN and CDR2 is SVGIG (reference sequence). CDR3 sequence: CAWESGNDEQFF. Written as DNA, the CDR3 is TGTGCCTGGGAAAGCGGGAACGATGAGCAGTTCTTC.

The chain employs TRBV7-8 and TRBJ2-1, with 9 positions matching TRBD2. V lost 5 bases to trimming and J lost 4 bases; unmatched junction nucleotides: 6. Per the germline V gene, CDR1 is SGHVS and CDR2 is FQNEAQ. This CDR3 region has 15 residues. The CDR3 protein is CASSKTAGGYNEQFF. CDR3 bases: TGTGCCAGCAGCAAGACGGCGGGGGGGTACAATGAGCAGTTCTTC. Variable domain in full (rest from reference TRBV7-8 and TRBJ2-1): GAGVSQSPRYKVAKRGQDVALRCDPISGHVSLFWYQQALGQGPEFLTYFQNEAQLDKSGLPSDRFFAERPEGSVSTLKIQRTQQEDSAVYLCASSKTAGGYNEQFFGPGTRLTVL.

This clone has more than one count but fewer than ten. The rearrangement uses TRBV2 and TRBJ1-6; 7 positions match TRBD1. This CDR3 is 15 amino acids long. After removal of 5 bases from V and 5 bases from J, the junction contained 6 bases not matched to a gene. CDR1 is SNHLY and CDR2 is FYNNEI in the germline V gene. The CDR3 region is CASSLRQGDNSPLHF. The CDR3 region has the DNA TGTGCCAGCAGTCTCCGACAGGGCGATAATTCACCCCTCCACTTT.

The chain uses TRBV5-4 and TRBJ2-5; weak D call: TRBD2 (6 bases). CDR1 and CDR2 (germline): SGHNT, YYREEE (reference sequence). V was shortened by 3 bases and J by 2 bases, with 14 bases between the two germline ends. The CDR3 totals 15 residues. The DNA of the CDR3 is TGTGCCAGCAGCTCCCCGACGGGGGATCAAGAGACCCAGTACTTC. Its protein is CASSSPTGDQETQYF. The whole variable domain, remainder taken from reference TRBV5-4 and TRBJ2-5, is ETGVTQSPTHLIKTRGQQVTLRCSSQSGHNTVSWYQQALGQGPQFIFQYYREEENGRGNFPPRFSGLQFPNYSSELNVNALELDDSALYLCASSSPTGDQETQYFGPGTRLLVL.

This chain uses TRBV6-1 with TRBJ1-5; D possibly corresponds to TRBD1 (5 bases). Germline-derived CDR1 and CDR2 are MNHNS and SASEGT. This CDR3 comprises 14 residues. Trimming cost V 11 bases and J 4 bases, with 18 bases left between them. The CDR3 sequence is CAVSREGRNQPQHF. The CDR3 DNA reads as TGTGCCGTCTCCCGGGAGGGGCGGAATCAGCCCCAGCATTTT.

The V gene is TRBV5-1, the J gene TRBJ2-7, with 13 bases that match TRBD2. The V segment lost 2 bases and the J segment 3 bases; nucleotides outside the gene matches: 2. The germline CDR1 and CDR2 sequences are SGHRS and YFSETQ. The CDR3 extends over 15 amino acids. CDR3 DNA sequence: TGCGCCAGCAGCTTCGGGACTAGCGGGGACTACGAGCAGTACTTC. It yields the protein CASSFGTSGDYEQYF.

The V and J genes are TRBV13 and TRBJ2-7; 7 bases fit TRBD2. The CDR3 spans 14 residues. The germline V gene encodes CDR1 PRHDT and CDR2 FYEKMQ (reference sequence). V was clipped by 4 bases and J by 4 bases; unmatched bases: 7. The CDR3 DNA is TGTGCCAGCAGCTCTCAACTAGCGAGTTACGAGCAGTACTTC. Translation: CASSSQLASYEQYF.

As concerns this clone: One junction end disagrees with the germline gene, perhaps due to a read error. The chain employs TRBV7-9 and TRBJ1-1; D uncertain. The CDR3 is made up of 14 amino acids. Germline CDR1 and CDR2: SEHNR and FQNEAQ (reference sequence). The CDR3 protein is CASSLAEGNTEAFF. CDR3 bases: TGTGCCAGCAGCCTAGCGGAGGGTAACACTGAAGCTTTCTTT.

Here the CDR3 DNA reads TGTGCCAGCAGCTTTTCGGGATTCCAAGAGACCCAGTACTTC. It codes for CASSFSGFQETQYF. The V call is TRBV7-9, the J call TRBJ2-5, with D possibly being TRBD2 (5 bases). The CDR3 extends over 14 amino acids. CDR1 is SEHNR and CDR2 is FQNEAQ in the germline V gene (reference sequence). Trimming shortened V by 3 bases and J by 1 base, and 9 bases separated the two germline ends. Using reference TRBV7-9 and TRBJ2-5 for the parts outside the CDR3, the full variable domain is DTGVSQNPRHKITKRGQNVTFRCDPISEHNRLYWYRQTLGQGPEFLTYFQNEAQLEKSRLLSDRFSAERPKGSFSTLEIQRTEQGDSAMYLCASSFSGFQETQYFGPGTRLLVL.

The V gene is TRBV27, the J gene TRBJ2-7; possible D gene TRBD2, 6 bases. The V and J ends lost 6 bases and 2 bases respectively, with 11 bases between them. Germline lookup yields CDR1 MNHEY and CDR2 SMNVEV (reference sequence). This CDR3 comprises 13 residues. CDR3 nucleotide sequence: TGTGCCAGCAGGGGACTGGGTACCTACGAGCAGTACTTC. Translated: CASRGLGTYEQYF.

J is TRBJ1-4 and V is TRBV5-1, with D perhaps matching TRBD1 (5 bases). Germline CDR1 SGHRS, CDR2 YFSETQ. Trimming shortened V by 3 bases and J by 2 bases, and 11 bases separated the two germline ends. CDR3 length equals 15 residues. In DNA, the CDR3 is TGCGCCAGCAGCTCCAAGCAGGGTACTAATGAAAAACTGTTTTTT. It codes for CASSSKQGTNEKLFF.

The genes are TRBV10-3 and TRBJ2-1; D may be TRBD2 (5 bases). The V and J ends lost 6 bases and 9 bases respectively, with 12 bases between them. CDR3 length: 12 amino acids. CDR1 is ENHRY and CDR2 is SYGVKD in the germline V gene. The CDR3: CAIRGSGSEQFF. The DNA for the CDR3 is TGTGCCATCAGGGGGTCGGGGTCTGAGCAGTTCTTC.

This sequence joins TRBV25-1 and TRBJ1-2; possibly TRBD1 for D (6 bases). The length of the CDR3 is 13 residues. The V gene lost 7 bases and the J gene lost 6 bases, with 15 bases spanning the gap. The germline CDR1 and CDR2 sequences are MGHDK and SYGVNS. CDR3 amino acids: CASTLGGSDGYTF. The DNA of the CDR3 is TGTGCCAGCACTCTAGGGGGGTCTGATGGCTACACCTTC.